This T cell receptor beta chain was identified in a study of early T cells in non-severe SARS-CoV-2 infection. From the 5' RACE reads, TCRdb called clonotypes with MiXCR, one entry per CDR3 protein. The table shows tens of thousands of distinct CDR3 sequences, with about 13% occurring only once. Looked up from germline, CDR1 is MGHRA and CDR2 is YSYEKL. This CDR3 is built from 16 residues. Trimming cost V 4 bases and J 6 bases; bases outside gene matches: 10. Sequenced input: whole blood. The sequence was obtained from an adult who was a healthcare worker with PCR-confirmed SARS-CoV-2 infection or an uninfected control (not recorded which). This rearrangement joins TRBV4-1 to TRBJ2-4; 9 nucleotides match TRBD2. As DNA, the CDR3 is TGCGCCAGCAGCCGAGTGGGACTAGCTTCAGGAAACATTCAGTACTTC. Protein sequence: CASSRVGLASGNIQYF.